The 28 T cell receptor beta chains below all came from one sample that was sequenced in a study of blood T cell repertoires in COVID-19. Sequencing used immunoSEQ multiplex PCR; TCRdb keeps in-frame clones, though not all of them. The sample shows around 290,000 clones, roughly 90% of them seen only once. The sample was PBMCs or T cells enriched from blood (not recorded which). Receptors were obtained from a woman between 40 and 55 years old who had recovered from COVID-19.

The chain combines TRBV29-1 with TRBJ1-1; D uncertain. Germline CDR1 is SQVTM and CDR2 is ANQGSEA. V lost 2 bases, J lost 1 base, and 5 bases lay in between. CDR3 size: 12 residues. The CDR3 DNA is TGCAGCGTTGAACGGGAGAACACTGAAGCTTTCTTT. Protein product: CSVERENTEAFF.

This sequence joins TRBV4-2 and TRBJ1-5, with TRBD1 matching 7 bases. Germline CDR1 reads LGHNA; CDR2 reads YNFKEQ. This CDR3 comprises 13 residues. J was trimmed by 9 bases and V by 3 bases; bases with no gene match: 5. In DNA, the CDR3 is TGTGCCAGCAGCCATGAACAGGGGCTGCCCCAGCATTTT. It specifies CASSHEQGLPQHF.

The gene calls are TRBV27 and TRBJ1-6; 9 bases are shared with TRBD1. After removal of 0 bases from V and 0 bases from J, the junction contained 3 bases not matched to a gene. Germline-derived CDR1 and CDR2 are MNHEY and SMNVEV (reference sequence). The CDR3 covers 18 residues. The DNA for the CDR3 is TGTGCCAGCAGTTTATCTGGGACAGGGAGCTCCTATAATTCACCCCTCCACTTT. Protein: CASSLSGTGSSYNSPLHF.

The V and J genes are TRBV18 and TRBJ1-5; no clear D gene. CDR1 is KGHSH, CDR2 LQKENI, per germline. V was shortened by 2 bases and J by 0 bases, with 17 bases between the two germline ends. The CDR3 has 18 amino acids. This CDR3 reads CASSPTGSADLSNQPQHF. CDR3 coding DNA: TGTGCCAGCTCACCAACGGGTAGTGCAGACCTTAGCAATCAGCCCCAGCATTTT.

The V gene is TRBV5-1, the J gene TRBJ2-1, with 15 bases aligning to TRBD2. Losses at the gene ends were 4 bases for V and 4 bases for J; bases not matched to a gene: 9. The CDR3 is 18 amino acids. The germline CDR1 and CDR2 sequences are SGHRS and YFSETQ. DNA for the CDR3: TGCGCCAGCAGCCCGGCCGGGACTAGCGGGGGGACTTACAATGAGCAGTTCTTC. Translated: CASSPAGTSGGTYNEQFF.

In DNA, the CDR3 is TGTGCCAGCAGCCTTAGAGAAAGGACAGACCCAGATTCACCCCTCCACTTT. Its translation: CASSLRERTDPDSPLHF. The chain employs TRBV9 and TRBJ1-6; D might be TRBD1 (6 bases). V was trimmed by 4 bases and J by 8 bases, leaving 22 bases between them. This CDR3 is built from 17 residues. Germline V gene sequence: CDR1 SGDLS, CDR2 YYNGEE.

The V gene is TRBV3-1 (or the pseudogene TRBV3-2), the J gene TRBJ2-5, with 7 bases that match TRBD2. The junction had 3 bases not matched to a gene; V was cut back by 4 bases and J by 4 bases. This CDR3 has 13 amino acids. Germline values: CDR1 LGHDT, CDR2 YNNKEL (reference sequence). The CDR3 is CASSRTRGETQYF. For the CDR3, the DNA is TGTGCCAGCAGCCGGACTAGAGGAGAGACCCAGTACTTC.

This clone was observed a handful of times. One end of the junction fails to match germline, which may point to a read error. The rearrangement uses TRBV2 and TRBJ1-2; TRBD1 aligns across 8 bases. Germline assignment: CDR1 SNHLY and CDR2 FYNNEI. CDR3 size: 15 residues. The CDR3 nucleotides read TGTGCCAGCAGTGATGGGGGACAGGCTAATTATGGCTACACCTTC. Residues: CASSDGGQANYGYTF.

The rearrangement links TRBV29-1 to TRBJ2-7, with D hard to call. The CDR3 has 11 amino acids. Per the germline V gene, CDR1 is SQVTM and CDR2 is ANQGSEA. Trimming stripped 7 bases from V and 3 bases from J, with 10 bases between. The CDR3 coding sequence is TGCAGCGCCGGGTCAAGCTACGAGCAGTACTTC. Protein sequence: CSAGSSYEQYF.

The chain combines TRBV9 with TRBJ2-2; D call uncertain. This CDR3 is 13 amino acids long. V dropped 0 bases and J dropped 7 bases, with 7 bases sitting between them. Germline V gene sequence: CDR1 SGDLS, CDR2 YYNGEE. CDR3 region: CASSVAGGGELFF. In nucleotides, the CDR3 is TGTGCCAGCAGCGTAGCCGGCGGCGGGGAGCTGTTTTTT.

This chain links TRBV19 with TRBJ2-1; D is possibly TRBD2 (5 bases). Germline CDR1 and CDR2: LNHDA and SQIVND (reference sequence). The CDR3 has 16 residues. Trimming pared 7 bases from V and 7 bases from J, leaving 23 bases between. The CDR3 bases are TGTGCCAGTACCCGTTTCGGAGGCGACAAAAGAAATGAGCAGTTCTTC. Its protein product is CASTRFGGDKRNEQFF.

CDR3 DNA: TGTGCCAGCAGTTGGACTAGCGCGAACACCGGGGAGCTGTTTTTT. Its protein product is CASSWTSANTGELFF. The rearrangement links TRBV7-9 to TRBJ2-2, with TRBD2 identical over 9 bases. Trimming removed 6 bases from V and 0 bases from J; junction bases left unmatched: 2. Germline V CDR1 and CDR2: SEHNR, FQNEAQ (reference sequence). The CDR3 contains 15 residues.

The rearrangement links TRBV5-3 to TRBJ1-2; D gene unclear. TRBV5-3 is recorded as an ORF, its role being uncertain. This CDR3 region has 14 residues. V lost 0 bases and J 5 bases, leaving 11 bases between the germline ends. The CDR3 region is CARSLVTPRYGYTF. CDR3 nucleotides: TGTGCCAGAAGCTTGGTCACTCCTCGTTATGGCTACACCTTC.

The gene calls are TRBV6-5 and TRBJ1-3; a weak D match, TRBD1 (6 bases). The length of the CDR3 is 14 residues. Trimming removed 8 bases from V and 3 bases from J, with 14 bases in between. In germline, CDR1 is MNHEY, CDR2 SVGAGI. CDR3 residues: CASVVGASGNTIYF. The CDR3 DNA reads TGTGCCAGCGTCGTGGGGGCGAGTGGAAACACCATATATTTT.

This chain joins TRBV7-2 and TRBJ2-3; 9 bases match TRBD2. V lost 2 bases, J lost 4 bases, and 10 bases stayed unmatched. Looked up from germline, CDR1 is SGHTA and CDR2 is FQGNSA. CDR3 length equals 17 residues. This chain's CDR3 is CASSLMKRLAAPDTQYF. For the CDR3, the DNA is TGTGCCAGCAGCTTAATGAAGAGACTAGCGGCCCCAGATACGCAGTATTTT.

This clone has only one observation. This rearrangement joins TRBV30 to TRBJ2-5; weak D call: TRBD1 (6 bases). The CDR3 is 14 amino acids. V was pared by 5 bases and J by 1 base, with 14 bases between. CDR1 and CDR2 from the germline V gene are GTSNPN and SVGIG (reference sequence). CDR3: CAWRRGDPQETQYF. In DNA, the CDR3 is TGTGCCTGGCGCAGGGGAGATCCCCAAGAGACCCAGTACTTC.

This clone was counted a single time. The chain links TRBV5-8 to TRBJ2-7; 7 bases agree with TRBD2. Germline assignment: CDR1 SGHTS and CDR2 YDEGEE. This CDR3 spans 14 amino acids. With V trimmed by 7 bases and J by 2 bases, 9 bases remained unmatched. The CDR3 sequence is CASRRLAATYEQYF. The CDR3 bases are TGTGCCAGCCGAAGACTAGCCGCAACCTACGAGCAGTACTTC. The whole variable domain, remainder taken from reference TRBV5-8 and TRBJ2-7, is EAGVTQSPTHLIKTRGQQATLRCSPISGHTSVYWYQQALGLGLQFLLWYDEGEERNRGNFPPRFSGRQFPNYSSELNVNALELEDSALYLCASRRLAATYEQYFGPGTRLTVT.

This clone occurred a few times. The chain employs TRBV4-1 and TRBJ1-1; tentative D call: TRBD1 (6 bases). V lost 1 base to trimming and J lost 5 bases, with 14 bases between them. This CDR3 contains 15 residues. From germline, CDR1 is MGHRA and CDR2 YSYEKL. The CDR3 coding sequence is TGCGCCAGCAGCCAAGGGTCAGCCAGGGGTACTGAAGCTTTCTTT. This encodes CASSQGSARGTEAFF.

V usage is TRBV7-2 and J usage is TRBJ1-3, with D maybe TRBD1 (5 bases). The CDR3 totals 15 residues. V lost 5 bases to trimming and J lost 5 bases, with 16 bases between them. Germline-derived CDR1 and CDR2 are SGHTA and FQGNSA. The DNA of the CDR3 is TGTGCCAGCAGCCCTAGGTCCGGGGGAAGAAACACCATATATTTT. Its protein product is CASSPRSGGRNTIYF.

The rearrangement uses TRBV7-3 and TRBJ1-2; D unclear. The germline V and J ends were trimmed by 5 bases and 4 bases, with 14 bases remaining between them. The germline V gene has CDR1 SGHTA and CDR2 FQGTGA. The CDR3 has 14 residues. CDR3 bases: TGTGCCAGCAGCCCAACGAACTCCGGCTATGGCTACACCTTC. Translated: CASSPTNSGYGYTF.

The chain has TRBV5-4 and TRBJ2-7, with TRBD2 matching 11 bases. V was pared by 4 bases and J by 7 bases, with 16 bases of the junction left unmatched. The CDR3 contains 17 residues. Germline-derived CDR1 and CDR2 are SGHNT and YYREEE (reference sequence). CDR3 DNA: TGTGCCAGCAGCGGACCTCTTCTAGCGGGGGGCCGGGGGGAGCAGTACTTC. It translates to CASSGPLLAGGRGEQYF.

There are a few counts of this clone. The gene calls are TRBV2 and TRBJ2-7; TRBD1 agrees at 8 bases. The J segment lost 3 bases and the V segment lost 2 bases, leaving 6 bases of the junction unmatched. Germline lookup yields CDR1 SNHLY and CDR2 FYNNEI. The CDR3 length is 15 residues. Written as DNA, the CDR3 is TGTGCCAGCAGTGAAAGGAGACAGGGGTTCTACGAGCAGTACTTC. This gives the protein CASSERRQGFYEQYF.

V and J are TRBV11-2 and TRBJ1-1, with 8 positions matching TRBD1. CDR1 and CDR2 from the germline V gene are SGHAT and FQNNGV. The CDR3 sequence is 15 residues long. Germline trimming cut 5 bases from V and 5 bases from J; bases unmatched to any gene: 10. CDR3 nucleotides: TGTGCCAGCAGCCCCGACCCCCGGACAGGGACTGAAGCTTTCTTT. This gives the protein CASSPDPRTGTEAFF.

The chain has TRBV11-3 and TRBJ2-1; D may be TRBD2 (5 bases). Germline V CDR1 and CDR2: SGHNT, YENEEA. This CDR3 comprises 14 residues. V was clipped by 3 bases and J by 5 bases, with 11 bases between them. In DNA form, the CDR3 reads TGTGCCAGCAGCTTGAGCGGAGGTCACAATGAGCAGTTCTTC. Residues: CASSLSGGHNEQFF. The full variable domain, completed using reference TRBV11-3 and TRBJ2-1, is EAGVVQSPRYKIIEKKQPVAFWCNPISGHNTLYWYLQNLGQGPELLIRYENEEAVDDSQLPKDRFSAERLKGVDSTLKIQPAELGDSAVYLCASSLSGGHNEQFFGPGTRLTVL.

The chain combines TRBV18 with TRBJ2-4; 7 positions match TRBD1. CDR1 and CDR2 (germline): KGHSH, LQKENI. Trimming cost V 3 bases and J 3 bases; bases outside gene matches: 5. This CDR3 region has 15 residues. CDR3 in amino acids: CASSPDRVRKNIQYF. Written as DNA, the CDR3 is TGTGCCAGCTCACCCGACAGGGTCCGCAAAAACATTCAGTACTTC.

The CDR3 spells CASSFDRGATNEKLFF. DNA for the CDR3: TGTGCCAGCAGTTTTGACAGGGGGGCAACTAATGAAAAACTGTTTTTT. V gene TRBV27 combines with J gene TRBJ1-4; 9 bases align to TRBD1. Germline V gene sequence: CDR1 MNHEY, CDR2 SMNVEV (reference sequence). The V segment lost 3 bases and the J segment 0 bases; nucleotides outside the gene matches: 2. This CDR3 contains 16 residues.

V usage is TRBV12-3 or TRBV12-4 and J usage is TRBJ1-1; TRBD1 agrees at 7 bases. This CDR3 has 13 residues. V gave up 6 bases and J gave up 4 bases; unmatched junction bases: 5. CDR3 sequence (DNA): TGTGCCAGCAGGCAAGGGGGCATCACTGAAGCTTTCTTT. Residues: CASRQGGITEAFF.

This chain joins TRBV19 and TRBJ2-6; D is possibly TRBD2 (5 bases). V gave up 8 bases and J gave up 0 bases, with 14 bases separating them. Germline CDR1 reads LNHDA; CDR2 reads SQIVND (reference sequence). The CDR3 is 16 amino acids. This CDR3 reads CASSGLSGSGANVLTF. The DNA of the CDR3 is TGTGCCAGTTCAGGACTTTCAGGCTCTGGGGCCAACGTCCTGACTTTC. The variable domain in full, completed from reference TRBV19 and TRBJ2-6, reads DGGITQSPKYLFRKEGQNVTLSCEQNLNHDAMYWYRQDPGQGLRLIYYSQIVNDFQKGDIAEGYSVSREKKESFPLTVTSAQKNPTAFYLCASSGLSGSGANVLTFGAGSRLTVL.